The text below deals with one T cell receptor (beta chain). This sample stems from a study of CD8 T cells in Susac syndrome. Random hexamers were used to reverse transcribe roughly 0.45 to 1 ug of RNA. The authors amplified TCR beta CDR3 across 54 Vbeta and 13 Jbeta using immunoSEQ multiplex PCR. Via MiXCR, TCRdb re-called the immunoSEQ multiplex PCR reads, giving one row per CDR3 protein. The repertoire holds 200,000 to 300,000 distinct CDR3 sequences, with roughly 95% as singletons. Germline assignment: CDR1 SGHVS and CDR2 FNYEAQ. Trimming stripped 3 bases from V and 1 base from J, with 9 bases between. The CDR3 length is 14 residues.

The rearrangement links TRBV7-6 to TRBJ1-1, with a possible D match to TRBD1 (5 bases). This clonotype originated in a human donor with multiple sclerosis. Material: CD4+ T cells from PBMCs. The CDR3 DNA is TGTGCCAGCAGCTTCAGAGACAGGAACACTGAAGCTTTCTTT. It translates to CASSFRDRNTEAFF.